Sequencing of this T cell receptor beta chain was carried out in a study of blood T cell repertoires in COVID-19 (dated by TCRdb to the early 2020s). Regarding the complete study: The collaborator samples originated in the United States, Italy and Spain and spanned the acute and convalescent phases of COVID-19. The prospective study material was composed of cDNA or gDNA derived from T cells, B-cell-depleted T cells, or PBMCs. Subjects who had been exposed to COVID-19, were actively infected with it, or had recovered from it provided the deeply sampled blood TCRbeta repertoires that made up the dataset. The repertoires were made available in a free public database intended to serve as a resource for research on the immune response to SARS-CoV-2. The samples were drawn from the first 160 participants of the ongoing ImmuneRACE study and from some 1,300 subjects provided by 6 global collaborators. The sample metadata nearly always contained a de-identified subject ID, COVID-19 status, age in years and sex. Where available, HLA class I and class II types were obtained from metadata supplied by the sample provider rather than from assay-based typing.

As encoded in the germline V gene, CDR1 is MNHEY while CDR2 is SVGAGI. Its CDR3 holds 13 amino acids, cysteine through phenylalanine. The CDR3 DNA has 39 bases and is translated from base 1. Trimmed from V: 7 bases; trimmed from J: 6 bases; junction bases lacking a gene match: 8. What the authors observed across the whole study: The amount of clinical and demographic metadata varied by source and participant and was provided uncurated.

This clone was picked up one time. Its antigen is currently not known. No quality values exist for individual bases; no much larger clone is one base distant. TCRbeta CDR3 regions were amplified from genomic DNA by means of the immunoSEQ Assay, a bias-controlled multiplex PCR. On the authors' methods: The number of nucleated cells in each sample was estimated from the amplification of reference gene primers within the assay. Sequence reads were collapsed and filtered to measure the absolute abundance of every unique TCRbeta CDR3 rearrangement. For each sample, productive Simpson clonality was calculated as the square root of Simpson's diversity index over productive rearrangements. In TCRdb, the immuneACCESS table is reduced to in-frame sequences with V and J assigned. These tables do not hold every clone; where another copy was compared, an unresolved V gene accounts for under half, and the others remain unexplained. That table is the source of V, J and clone size, and D and trimming were worked out from the DNA. The sample table contains about 180,000 clones; only one count was recorded for approximately 85% of them. Of the sample, about 9.6% falls within the top ten clones.

In the prospective study, participants were 18 to 89 years old, resided in about two dozen geographic areas of the United States, and were enrolled through a virtual design. In the prospective study, cohorts were assigned on the basis of participant-reported clinical history obtained from a screening survey and a study questionnaire. Recovered participants in ImmuneRACE Cohort 3 were defined as having two consecutive negative NP/OP PCR tests, clearance from a healthcare professional, or resolution of symptoms. Mobile phlebotomists in the prospective study collected whole blood, serum and a nasopharyngeal or oropharyngeal swab from every participant. Participants in the prospective study had the option to provide additional blood draws and questionnaires over a roughly two-month period. Blood samples from the prospective study were shipped frozen or at room temperature prior to DNA extraction.

Sample: PBMCs or T cells enriched from blood (not recorded which). The chain is encoded by TRBV6-5 joined to TRBJ1-1; TRBD1 fits 7 bases in the junction. The receptor was derived from a woman younger than 45 who had recovered from COVID-19. The DNA is TGTGCCAGCACCGGGACAGACAAAGCTGAAGCTTTCTTT. The resulting protein is CASTGTDKAEAFF.